These 30 T cell receptor beta chains were all obtained from the same sample, sequenced in a study of regulatory T cells in long-lasting Graves disease. Time point here: persistent/refractory GD, antithyroid drugs over 5 years with positive TRAb. The TCR library was prepared using RNA isolated from PBMCs. iRepertoire HTBI primers and Arm-PCR of CDR3 regions built TCR beta libraries. TCRdb processed the multiplex PCR reads anew with MiXCR; each CDR3 protein has one entry. The sample records a few hundred thousand distinct CDR3 sequences, 20% to 25% being singletons. The starting material was peripheral blood mononuclear cells (PBMCs), obtained when the disease was refractory, from a patient treated with antithyroid drugs. All receptors derive from a woman in her thirties or forties with Graves disease.

The sample holds many counts of this clonotype. The rearrangement links TRBV20-1 to TRBJ2-2; 8 bases are a match to TRBD2. The germline gives CDR1 DFQATT, CDR2 SNEGSKA (reference sequence). The CDR3 is 17 amino acids. The J segment lost 3 bases and the V segment lost 3 bases, leaving 12 bases of the junction unmatched. The CDR3 nucleotides are TGCAGTGCTAGGGAAGGGAGCGGGAGTAGATACACCGGGGAGCTGTTTTTT. Its protein is CSAREGSGSRYTGELFF.

In its sample, this clonotype was seen a few times. The CDR3 is CASRASGRNTGELFF. Written as DNA, the CDR3 is TGTGCCAGCAGGGCTAGCGGGAGGAACACCGGGGAGCTGTTTTTT. V is TRBV6-1 and J is TRBJ2-2; 10 nucleotides line up with TRBD2. CDR3 length: 15 amino acids. Germline lookup yields CDR1 MNHNS and CDR2 SASEGT. J was trimmed by 1 base and V by 6 bases; bases with no gene match: 2.

The V call is TRBV24-1, the J call TRBJ2-1; 11 bases agree with TRBD2. The CDR3 length is 15 residues. Germline CDR1 KGHDR, CDR2 SFDVKD. J lost 3 bases, V lost 7 bases, and 4 bases had no gene match. The CDR3: CATRGGTSGYNEQFF. CDR3 sequence (DNA): TGTGCCACCAGGGGGGGGACTAGCGGCTACAATGAGCAGTTCTTC.

The V call is TRBV10-1, the J call TRBJ2-5; maybe TRBD1 (5 bases). The germline V gene encodes CDR1 WNHNN and CDR2 SYGVQD (reference sequence). The CDR3 consists of 13 residues. The V end was cut by 6 bases, the J end by 4 bases, with 12 bases between. The CDR3 protein is CASSRTRAETQYF. The CDR3 DNA reads as TGCGCCAGCAGCAGGACAAGGGCAGAGACCCAGTACTTC.

This chain connects TRBV25-1 to TRBJ2-6; D may correspond to TRBD1 or TRBD2 (5 bases each). In germline, CDR1 is MGHDK, CDR2 SYGVNS. Trimming cost V 9 bases and J 2 bases, with 11 bases left between them. This CDR3 has 14 residues. Here the CDR3 reads CARPVGAGANVLTF. The CDR3 nucleotides read TGTGCCAGACCTGTGGGGGCTGGGGCCAACGTCCTGACTTTC. Based on the CDR3 plus reference TRBV25-1 and TRBJ2-6, the full variable domain is EADIYQTPRYLVIGTGKKITLECSQTMGHDKMYWYQQDPGMELHLIHYSYGVNSTEKGDLSSESTVSRIRTEHFPLTLESARPSHTSQYLCARPVGAGANVLTFGAGSRLTVL.

This clonotype was counted at least ten times. This chain uses TRBV28 with TRBJ1-2; possible D gene TRBD1, 5 bases. Between the trimmed V and J ends, which lost 5 bases and 5 bases, there was a span of 15 bases. The germline gives CDR1 MDHEN, CDR2 SYDVKM. CDR3 length: 14 residues. The CDR3 DNA reads TGTGCCAGCAGTATCGGACAAAAACTTTATGGCTACACCTTC. This sequence encodes CASSIGQKLYGYTF.

This clonotype has only one observation. This sequence joins TRBV19 and TRBJ2-7; 10 positions agree with TRBD1. V lost 3 bases and J lost 1; bases outside the gene matches: 3. The CDR3 has 15 residues. The germline gives CDR1 LNHDA, CDR2 SQIVND (reference sequence). CDR3 bases: TGTGCCAGTAGTATCAGGGACAGGGGTTCCTACGAGCAGTACTTC. Encoded protein: CASSIRDRGSYEQYF.

The chain couples TRBV3-1 to TRBJ1-1; 7 bases are a match to TRBD1. The CDR3 totals 17 residues. Germline values: CDR1 LGHDT, CDR2 YNNKEL (reference sequence). V shed 1 base and J 0 bases; nucleotides not matched to a gene: 8. CDR3 residues: CASSQGTGFIMNTEAFF. CDR3 sequence (DNA): TGTGCCAGCAGCCAAGGGACAGGTTTTATAATGAACACTGAAGCTTTCTTT.

The genes are TRBV20-1 and TRBJ2-1; 10 bases agree with TRBD2. The V segment lost 1 base and the J segment 0 bases; nucleotides outside the gene matches: 6. CDR1 and CDR2 from the germline V gene are DFQATT and SNEGSKA (reference sequence). CDR3 length equals 17 residues. The CDR3 spells CSARGQGLAASYNEQFF. CDR3 nucleotide sequence: TGCAGTGCTAGAGGCCAAGGACTAGCGGCCTCCTACAATGAGCAGTTCTTC.

This clonotype was seen at least ten times. The genes are TRBV27 and TRBJ1-1; D gene uncertain. Germline lookup yields CDR1 MNHEY and CDR2 SMNVEV (reference sequence). The length of the CDR3 is 14 residues. V was clipped by 5 bases and J by 1 base, with 11 bases between them. The chain's CDR3 is CASSVARSNTEAFF. The CDR3 DNA is TGTGCCAGCAGTGTGGCTCGATCGAACACTGAAGCTTTCTTT.

As regards this clonotype: A much larger clonotype is one base distant, so this may be a read error. This sequence joins TRBV20-1 and TRBJ2-7; the D gene is possibly TRBD2 (6 bases). Trimming removed 6 bases at V and 5 bases at J, with 23 bases between. Looked up from germline, CDR1 is DFQATT and CDR2 is SNEGSKA (reference sequence). The CDR3 covers 15 residues. The CDR3 protein is CSAAPIGRSYNEQYF. The DNA of the CDR3 is TGCAGTGCCGCCCCCATTGGGAGGTCCTACAACGAGCAGTACTTC.

In this sample, this clonotype turned up a few times. J is TRBJ2-1 and V is TRBV28, with D maybe TRBD2 (5 bases). Germline loops: CDR1 MDHEN, CDR2 SYDVKM. V was trimmed by 5 bases and J by 3 bases, leaving 14 bases between them. This CDR3 is built from 15 residues. The CDR3 loop is CASSPSLVFYNEQFF. The CDR3 DNA reads TGTGCCAGCAGTCCTTCACTAGTTTTCTACAATGAGCAGTTCTTC.

The table lists this clonotype with a few counts. This rearrangement joins TRBV7-9 to TRBJ2-5; 12 bases align to TRBD2. Germline V CDR1 and CDR2: SEHNR, FQNEAQ (reference sequence). CDR3 length: 18 amino acids. V lost 2 bases and J lost 5; bases outside the gene matches: 12. CDR3 in amino acids: CASSLKARLAGVRETQYF. CDR3 DNA: TGTGCCAGCAGCTTAAAGGCCAGACTAGCGGGAGTGCGGGAGACCCAGTACTTC.

This clonotype was found many times. V is TRBV5-1 and J is TRBJ1-2; D might be TRBD1 (5 bases). The V gene lost 0 bases and the J gene lost 8 bases, with 20 bases spanning the gap. The CDR3 spans 16 residues. In germline, CDR1 is SGHRS, CDR2 YFSETQ. The CDR3 nucleotides are TGCGCCAGCAGCTTGGCCAAATATTCGGCAGGGAACGGCTACACCTTC. Amino acid sequence: CASSLAKYSAGNGYTF.

The chain links TRBV10-2 to TRBJ2-7; D is undetermined. V dropped 6 bases and J dropped 5 bases, with 8 bases sitting between them. The CDR3 covers 11 residues. The germline CDR1 and CDR2 sequences are WSHSY and SAAADI. CDR3 protein: CASRGFNEQYF. Written as DNA, the CDR3 is TGCGCCAGCAGGGGCTTTAACGAGCAGTACTTC.

The chain carries TRBV11-2 and TRBJ1-2; D gene uncertain. The CDR3 contains 15 residues. The ends were cut back, 5 bases at V and 4 bases at J, with 17 bases in the middle. The germline gives CDR1 SGHAT, CDR2 FQNNGV. The DNA of the CDR3 is TGTGCCAGCAGCCAAGACCCCGGAGGGCGCTATGGCTACACCTTC. As protein: CASSQDPGGRYGYTF. The full variable domain, in which reference TRBV11-2 and TRBJ1-2 provide the parts outside the CDR3, is EAGVAQSPRYKIIEKRQSVAFWCNPISGHATLYWYQQILGQGPKLLIQFQNNGVVDDSQLPKDRFSAERLKGVDSTLKIQPAKLEDSAVYLCASSQDPGGRYGYTFGSGTRLTVV.

V usage is TRBV10-3 and J usage is TRBJ2-5, with D possibly being TRBD2 (6 bases). V gave up 6 bases and J gave up 4 bases, with 15 bases separating them. The CDR3 totals 14 residues. The germline V gene has CDR1 ENHRY and CDR2 SYGVKD. CDR3 amino acids: CAISKTSAIETQYF. Written as DNA, the CDR3 is TGTGCCATCAGCAAGACTAGTGCCATAGAGACCCAGTACTTC.

This clonotype was seen a few times. This sequence joins TRBV6-1 and TRBJ1-5; 7 nucleotides match TRBD1. Germline CDR1 is MNHNS and CDR2 is SASEGT. Trimming took 5 bases from V and 4 from J; bases not matched to a gene: 17. The CDR3 consists of 18 residues. The CDR3: CASSRDRPKSLLNQPQHF. In DNA form, the CDR3 reads TGTGCCAGCAGTCGGGACAGACCCAAATCTTTATTAAATCAGCCCCAGCATTTT.

This clonotype came up a few times. The chain uses TRBV20-1 and TRBJ1-1, with D perhaps matching TRBD1 (5 bases). V lost 1 base and J lost 10, with 31 bases in between. The CDR3 totals 18 residues. The germline V gene encodes CDR1 DFQATT and CDR2 SNEGSKA (reference sequence). The CDR3 coding sequence is TGCAGTGCTAGAGTTCCGGAGAAGGGGCTCCTATATCAATGGCGAGCTTTCTTT. It yields the protein CSARVPEKGLLYQWRAFF.

The V gene is TRBV20-1, the J gene TRBJ2-2, with TRBD2 as a possible D gene (5 bases). Germline V lookup: CDR1 DFQATT, CDR2 SNEGSKA (reference sequence). There are 15 residues in the CDR3. V shed 3 bases and J shed 7 bases, with 18 bases lying between them. CDR3 coding DNA: TGCAGTGCTAGTTCCCAGACCATGGGAGTCGGGGAGCTGTTTTTT. As protein: CSASSQTMGVGELFF.

For this clonotype: This may stem from a read error, because a much larger clone lies one nucleotide away. The V call is TRBV11-2, the J call TRBJ2-7; D is undetermined. Trimming removed 7 bases at V and 6 bases at J, with 10 bases between. The CDR3 is 11 amino acids. CDR1 and CDR2 from the germline V gene are SGHAT and FQNNGV. CDR3 nucleotides: TGTGCCAGCACCCGCAACTGCGAGCAGTACTTC. Protein sequence: CASTRNCEQYF.

A few counts support this clonotype. V gene TRBV7-8 combines with J gene TRBJ2-7; possible D gene TRBD1, 6 bases. Trimming removed 7 bases at V and 0 bases at J, with 13 bases between. The CDR3 totals 14 residues. Germline CDR1 reads SGHVS; CDR2 reads FQNEAQ. Written as DNA, the CDR3 is TGTGCCAGCAAAGGGCTCAGGGGCTCCTACGAGCAGTACTTC. Translation gives CASKGLRGSYEQYF.

CDR3 loop: CASSLGVQGAGQPQHF. Here the CDR3 DNA reads TGTGCCAGCAGCTTAGGGGTTCAGGGGGCAGGACAGCCCCAGCATTTT. This chain joins TRBV7-9 and TRBJ1-5; 8 bases match TRBD1. Germline V gene sequence: CDR1 SEHNR, CDR2 FQNEAQ (reference sequence). CDR3 length equals 16 residues. J gave up 7 bases and V 1 base, and 9 bases lay outside the gene matches.

The chain carries TRBV20-1 and TRBJ1-3; 7 nucleotides match TRBD1. Germline V gene sequence: CDR1 DFQATT, CDR2 SNEGSKA (reference sequence). Losses at the gene ends were 0 bases for V and 0 bases for J; bases not matched to a gene: 2. This CDR3 has 15 residues. In DNA, the CDR3 is TGCAGTGCTAGAGATGGGACAGCCTCTGGAAACACCATATATTTT. Its protein product is CSARDGTASGNTIYF.

Remarks on this clonotype: A much bigger clone sits one base away, suggesting this may be a read error. V and J are TRBV20-1 and TRBJ2-5, with D possibly being TRBD1 or TRBD2 (5 bases each). Trimming took off 4 bases at V and 5 bases at J, with 17 bases between the two ends. This CDR3 contains 14 residues. Germline V gene sequence: CDR1 DFQATT, CDR2 SNEGSKA (reference sequence). CDR3 sequence reads: CSANQGVVEETQYF. The CDR3 DNA is TGCAGTGCTAATCAGGGAGTGGTTGAGGAGACCCAGTACTTC.

The chain joins TRBV5-1 to TRBJ1-1; tentatively, D is TRBD1 (5 bases). CDR1 is SGHRS and CDR2 is YFSETQ in the germline V gene. V lost 4 bases, J lost 1 base, and 11 bases lay in between. The CDR3 is 14 amino acids. As DNA, the CDR3 is TGCGCCAGCAGCCCCGGGGCGGGGAACACTGAAGCTTTCTTT. This sequence encodes CASSPGAGNTEAFF.

Many counts were recorded for this clonotype. V gene TRBV11-2 combines with J gene TRBJ2-7; D gene ambiguous. CDR1 and CDR2 from the germline V gene are SGHAT and FQNNGV. CDR3 length: 14 amino acids. The V end was cut by 0 bases, the J end by 3 bases, with 9 bases between. CDR3: CASSLEYGDYEQYF. The DNA of the CDR3 is TGTGCCAGCAGCTTAGAGTACGGCGACTACGAGCAGTACTTC.

This clonotype has ten or more counts. DNA of the CDR3: TGTGCCAGCAGGCCAACAGGGGGCACCACTGAAGCTTTCTTT. Its translation is CASRPTGGTTEAFF. The V and J genes are TRBV28 and TRBJ1-1; 9 positions agree with TRBD1. There are 14 residues in the CDR3. V was clipped by 6 bases and J by 4 bases; unmatched bases: 6. Germline CDR1 MDHEN, CDR2 SYDVKM.

This clonotype was recorded only once. The junction and the germline gene differ at one end; a read error may be behind it. The genes are TRBV7-7 and TRBJ2-2, with D tentatively TRBD1 or TRBD2 (5 bases each). Per germline, CDR1 SSHAT and CDR2 FNYEAQ (reference sequence). The CDR3 totals 14 residues. The CDR3 region has the DNA TGTGCTAGCAGCACGGGACCGATGACCGGGGAGCTGTTTTTT. Translating it yields CASSTGPMTGELFF.

There are many counts of this clonotype. The chain uses TRBV29-1 and TRBJ2-4; D might be TRBD2 (6 bases). V was cut by 5 bases and J by 9 bases, with 17 bases left in between. The CDR3 consists of 13 residues. The germline gives CDR1 SQVTM, CDR2 ANQGSEA. Written as DNA, the CDR3 is TGCAGCGTTCTCCAAGGTAGCGGACGCATTCAGTACTTC. Translated: CSVLQGSGRIQYF. Based on the CDR3 plus reference TRBV29-1 and TRBJ2-4, the full variable domain is SAVISQKPSRDICQRGTSLTIQCQVDSQVTMMFWYRQQPGQSLTLIATANQGSEATYESGFVIDKFPISRPNLTFSTLTVSNMSPEDSSIYLCSVLQGSGRIQYFGAGTRLSVL.